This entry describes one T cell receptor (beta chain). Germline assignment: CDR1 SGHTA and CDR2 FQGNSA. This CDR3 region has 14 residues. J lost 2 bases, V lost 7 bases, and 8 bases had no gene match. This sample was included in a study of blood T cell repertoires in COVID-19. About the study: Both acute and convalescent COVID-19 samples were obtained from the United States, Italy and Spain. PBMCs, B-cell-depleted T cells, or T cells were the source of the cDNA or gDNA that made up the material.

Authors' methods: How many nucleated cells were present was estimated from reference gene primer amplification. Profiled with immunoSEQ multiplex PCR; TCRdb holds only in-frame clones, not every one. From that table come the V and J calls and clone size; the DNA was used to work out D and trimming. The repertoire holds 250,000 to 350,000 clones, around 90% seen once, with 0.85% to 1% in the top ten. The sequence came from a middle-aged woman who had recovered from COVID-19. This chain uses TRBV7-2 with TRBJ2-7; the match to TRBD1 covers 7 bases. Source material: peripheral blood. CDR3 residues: CASIQSGTAYEQYF. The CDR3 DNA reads TGTGCCAGCATCCAATCCGGGACAGCCTACGAGCAGTACTTC.